These T cell receptor beta chains were read from a single sample in a study of Graves' ophthalmopathy and Graves' hyperthyroidism. In TCRdb, the multiplex PCR reads were re-called with MiXCR into one record per CDR3 protein. This sample has over a million distinct CDR3 sequences; 35% to 40% occur once, and the top ten carry approximately 10%. Material: peripheral blood or thyroid tissue (not recorded which). Receptor source: an adult man with Graves' hyperthyroidism. CDR3s include the opening cysteine and the closing phenylalanine or tryptophan. A D gene is named only where the DNA matches it firmly. Size tells how often a clone was seen (once, few, many) or the class of an expanded clone, and some rows leave it out.

clone size: -
D gene: TRBD1
V gene: TRBV5-1
CDR3 length: 14
J gene: TRBJ2-7
CDR3 protein: CASCSGTGGDGQYF
CDR3 DNA: TGCGCCAGTTGTTCCGGGACAGGGGGCGACGGGCAGTACTTC

clone size: -
D gene: TRBD2
V gene: TRBV28
CDR3 length: 15
J gene: TRBJ2-7
CDR3 protein: CASSTIAGGGLEQYF
CDR3 DNA: TGTGCCAGCAGCACTATAGCGGGAGGGGGCCTCGAGCAGTACTTC

clone size: -
D gene: -
V gene: TRBV7-9
CDR3 length: 11
J gene: TRBJ2-5
CDR3 protein: CASSADRAQYF
CDR3 DNA: TGTGCCAGCAGCGCGGACCGGGCCCAGTACTTC

clone size: many
D gene: -
V gene: TRBV19
CDR3 length: 17
J gene: TRBJ1-6
CDR3 protein: CASSIGEGSSYNSPLHF
CDR3 DNA: TGTGCCAGTAGTATTGGTGAGGGGAGCTCCTATAATTCACCCCTCCACTTT

clone size: -
D gene: TRBD1
V gene: TRBV29-1
CDR3 length: 13
J gene: TRBJ1-2
CDR3 protein: CSPRTGGDYGYTF
CDR3 DNA: TGCAGCCCAAGGACAGGAGGGGACTATGGCTACACCTTC

clone size: -
D gene: -
V gene: TRBV25-1
CDR3 length: 16
J gene: TRBJ2-5
CDR3 protein: CASSEAGRGSQETQYF
CDR3 DNA: TGTGCCAGCAGTGAAGCGGGCAGGGGAAGCCAAGAGACCCAGTACTTC

clone size: -
D gene: TRBD1
V gene: TRBV7-6
CDR3 length: 15
J gene: TRBJ1-1
CDR3 protein: CASSLAGGQGPEAFF
CDR3 DNA: TGTGCCAGCAGCTTAGCTGGTGGACAGGGCCCTGAAGCTTTCTTT

clone size: -
D gene: -
V gene: TRBV25-1
CDR3 length: 13
J gene: TRBJ2-5
CDR3 protein: CASVAQGKETQYF
CDR3 DNA: TGTGCCAGCGTTGCCCAGGGAAAAGAGACCCAGTACTTC

clone size: many
D gene: TRBD2
V gene: TRBV6-5
CDR3 length: 17
J gene: TRBJ2-5
CDR3 protein: CASSLGLAGWDQETQYF
CDR3 DNA: TGTGCCAGCAGTTTGGGACTAGCGGGGTGGGACCAAGAGACCCAGTACTTC

clone size: many
D gene: TRBD1
V gene: TRBV7-2
CDR3 length: 15
J gene: TRBJ1-5
CDR3 protein: CASSLGTGGFEPQHF
CDR3 DNA: TGTGCCAGCAGCTTAGGGACAGGGGGCTTCGAGCCCCAGCATTTT

clone size: many
D gene: TRBD1
V gene: TRBV20-1
CDR3 length: 12
J gene: TRBJ1-1
CDR3 protein: CSARTGETEAFF
CDR3 DNA: TGCAGTGCTAGGACAGGGGAGACTGAAGCTTTCTTT

clone size: many
D gene: -
V gene: TRBV7-9
CDR3 length: 16
J gene: TRBJ1-1
CDR3 protein: CASSPDDRPGDTEAFF
CDR3 DNA: TGTGCCAGCAGCCCCGACGACAGGCCCGGGGACACTGAAGCTTTCTTT

clone size: many
D gene: TRBD2
V gene: TRBV12-3/TRBV12-4
CDR3 length: 15
J gene: TRBJ2-5
CDR3 protein: CASSLSGSGIETQYF
CDR3 DNA: TGTGCCAGCAGTTTATCGGGTAGCGGGATAGAGACCCAGTACTTC

clone size: many
D gene: -
V gene: TRBV6-5
CDR3 length: 14
J gene: TRBJ1-2
CDR3 protein: CASRSGGSNYGYTF
CDR3 DNA: TGTGCCAGCAGGTCGGGGGGCAGTAACTATGGCTACACCTTC

clone size: many
D gene: -
V gene: TRBV5-1
CDR3 length: 17
J gene: TRBJ1-2
CDR3 protein: CASSLGLNDVLDYGYTF
CDR3 DNA: TGCGCCAGCAGCCTGGGACTCAACGACGTGCTGGACTATGGCTACACCTTC

clone size: few
D gene: TRBD1
V gene: TRBV9
CDR3 length: 12
J gene: TRBJ1-5
CDR3 protein: CAPEGQGQPQHF
CDR3 DNA: TGTGCCCCCGAGGGACAGGGTCAGCCCCAGCATTTT

clone size: many
D gene: -
V gene: TRBV2
CDR3 length: 20
J gene: TRBJ1-5
CDR3 protein: CASSERLGGRWLGAGQPQHF
CDR3 DNA: TGTGCCAGCAGTGAAAGGTTGGGGGGCCGGTGGCTAGGGGCCGGTCAGCCCCAGCATTTT

clone size: many
D gene: -
V gene: TRBV9
CDR3 length: 13
J gene: TRBJ2-7
CDR3 protein: CASGGDSTYEQYF
CDR3 DNA: TGTGCCAGCGGGGGGGACAGTACCTACGAGCAGTACTTC

clone size: many
D gene: -
V gene: TRBV7-3
CDR3 length: 16
J gene: TRBJ2-7
CDR3 protein: CASSLTRTTDPNEQYF
CDR3 DNA: TGTGCCAGCAGCTTAACGAGGACTACGGATCCCAACGAGCAGTACTTC

clone size: many
D gene: -
V gene: TRBV6-5
CDR3 length: 13
J gene: TRBJ1-4
CDR3 protein: CASSPVRSEKLFF
CDR3 DNA: TGTGCCAGCAGCCCCGTGAGGAGTGAAAAACTGTTTTTT

clone size: few
D gene: -
V gene: TRBV7-9
CDR3 length: 17
J gene: TRBJ1-4
CDR3 protein: CASSLDPLTELNEKLFF
CDR3 DNA: TGTGCCAGCAGCTTAGATCCTCTGACTGAGTTGAATGAAAAACTGTTTTTT

clone size: -
D gene: -
V gene: TRBV25-1
CDR3 length: 13
J gene: TRBJ1-5
CDR3 protein: CASTDMGGQPQHF
CDR3 DNA: TGTGCCAGCACCGACATGGGGGGCCAGCCCCAGCATTTT

clone size: -
D gene: -
V gene: TRBV15
CDR3 length: 15
J gene: TRBJ1-2
CDR3 protein: CATSRSEGRGYGYTF
CDR3 DNA: TGTGCCACCAGCAGAAGCGAAGGGAGGGGTTATGGCTACACCTTC

clone size: few
D gene: TRBD2
V gene: TRBV10-3
CDR3 length: 13
J gene: TRBJ2-2
CDR3 protein: CDELAVNTGELFF
CDR3 DNA: TGTGACGAACTAGCGGTAAACACCGGGGAGCTGTTTTTT

clone size: many
D gene: -
V gene: TRBV20-1
CDR3 length: 13
J gene: TRBJ1-5
CDR3 protein: CSASEGVGQPQHF
CDR3 DNA: TGCAGTGCTAGCGAAGGGGTTGGGCAGCCCCAGCATTTT

clone size: -
D gene: -
V gene: TRBV29-1
CDR3 length: 11
J gene: TRBJ2-6
CDR3 protein: CSVGKTEDLTF
CDR3 DNA: TGCAGCGTTGGAAAGACAGAGGACCTGACTTTC

clone size: -
D gene: -
V gene: TRBV5-1
CDR3 length: 10
J gene: TRBJ1-3
CDR3 protein: CASSLQAIYF
CDR3 DNA: TGCGCCAGCAGCTTACAGGCCATATATTTT

clone size: -
D gene: -
V gene: TRBV2
CDR3 length: 11
J gene: TRBJ1-2
CDR3 protein: CARAETGGYTF
CDR3 DNA: TGTGCCAGGGCCGAAACCGGTGGCTACACCTTC

clone size: -
D gene: TRBD2
V gene: TRBV4-1
CDR3 length: 19
J gene: TRBJ2-7
CDR3 protein: CASSQRHEWTSGTYYEQYF
CDR3 DNA: TGCGCCAGCAGCCAAAGACACGAATGGACTAGCGGGACCTACTACGAGCAGTACTTC

clone size: -
D gene: -
V gene: TRBV6-5
CDR3 length: 14
J gene: TRBJ2-7
CDR3 protein: CASSQTGPSYEQYF
CDR3 DNA: TGTGCCAGCAGTCAGACAGGCCCGTCCTACGAGCAGTACTTC

clone size: -
D gene: -
V gene: TRBV12-3/TRBV12-4
CDR3 length: 14
J gene: TRBJ1-1
CDR3 protein: CASSLQGSGTEAFF
CDR3 DNA: TGTGCCAGCAGTCTCCAGGGAAGCGGCACTGAAGCTTTCTTT

clone size: few
D gene: -
V gene: TRBV6-2/TRBV6-3
CDR3 length: 14
J gene: TRBJ1-2
CDR3 protein: CASRESTAIYGYTF
CDR3 DNA: TGTGCCAGCAGGGAATCGACAGCCATCTATGGCTACACCTTC

clone size: many
D gene: TRBD1
V gene: TRBV29-1
CDR3 length: 15
J gene: TRBJ1-5
CDR3 protein: CSVETIPGGNQPQHF
CDR3 DNA: TGCAGCGTTGAAACCATACCAGGGGGGAATCAGCCCCAGCATTTT

clone size: few
D gene: TRBD1
V gene: TRBV14
CDR3 length: 16
J gene: TRBJ2-7
CDR3 protein: CASSRGGDRFDYEQYF
CDR3 DNA: TGTGCCAGCAGCCGAGGTGGGGACAGGTTTGACTACGAGCAGTACTTC

clone size: -
D gene: -
V gene: TRBV4-3
CDR3 length: 15
J gene: TRBJ1-1
CDR3 protein: CASSQDHAGFTEAFF
CDR3 DNA: TGCGCCAGCAGCCAAGATCACGCAGGGTTCACTGAAGCTTTCTTT

clone size: -
D gene: -
V gene: TRBV28
CDR3 length: 16
J gene: TRBJ2-5
CDR3 protein: CASSLTTPGNVETQYF
CDR3 DNA: TGTGCCAGCAGTTTGACAACTCCAGGGAATGTAGAGACCCAGTACTTC

clone size: once
D gene: -
V gene: TRBV28
CDR3 length: 14
J gene: TRBJ2-7
CDR3 protein: CASSPSALVPEQYF
CDR3 DNA: TGTGCCAGCAGCCCTTCCGCCCTAGTACCCGAGCAGTACTTC

clone size: few
D gene: TRBD2
V gene: TRBV6-5
CDR3 length: 16
J gene: TRBJ2-5
CDR3 protein: CASTKGGLAGRETQYF
CDR3 DNA: TGTGCCAGCACCAAGGGGGGACTAGCGGGAAGAGAGACCCAGTACTTC

clone size: few
D gene: TRBD1
V gene: TRBV4-3
CDR3 length: 16
J gene: TRBJ1-2
CDR3 protein: CASSPGVGQGRDGYTF
CDR3 DNA: TGCGCCAGCAGCCCAGGGGTTGGACAGGGACGTGATGGCTACACCTTC

clone size: -
D gene: TRBD1
V gene: TRBV6-6
CDR3 length: 15
J gene: TRBJ1-6
CDR3 protein: CASSYSWTGDSPLHF
CDR3 DNA: TGTGCCAGCAGTTACTCTTGGACAGGGGATTCACCCCTCCACTTT

clone size: many
D gene: -
V gene: TRBV9
CDR3 length: 14
J gene: TRBJ2-7
CDR3 protein: CASSVGAGEREQYF
CDR3 DNA: TGTGCCAGCAGCGTAGGAGCAGGGGAAAGGGAGCAGTACTTC

clone size: few
D gene: -
V gene: TRBV12-3/TRBV12-4
CDR3 length: 15
J gene: TRBJ2-7
CDR3 protein: CASRRQGGSNQPQYF
CDR3 DNA: TGTGCCAGCAGACGACAGGGAGGGAGCAATCAGCCCCAGTACTTC

clone size: -
D gene: TRBD2
V gene: TRBV6-1
CDR3 length: 13
J gene: TRBJ2-7
CDR3 protein: CASLWGGSYEQYF
CDR3 DNA: TGTGCCAGTCTCTGGGGGGGGTCCTACGAGCAGTACTTC

clone size: -
D gene: -
V gene: TRBV6-5
CDR3 length: 18
J gene: TRBJ1-6
CDR3 protein: CASSPTRPQGRGNSPLHF
CDR3 DNA: TGTGCCAGCAGCCCAACCCGCCCACAGGGCAGAGGCAATTCACCCCTCCACTTT

clone size: -
D gene: TRBD1
V gene: TRBV20-1
CDR3 length: 14
J gene: TRBJ1-5
CDR3 protein: CSASRGRENQPQHF
CDR3 DNA: TGCAGTGCTAGCAGGGGGCGAGAGAATCAGCCCCAGCATTTT

clone size: -
D gene: -
V gene: TRBV29-1
CDR3 length: 14
J gene: TRBJ2-3
CDR3 protein: CSALTVWGTDTQYF
CDR3 DNA: TGCAGCGCCCTGACCGTATGGGGGACAGATACGCAGTATTTT

clone size: many
D gene: TRBD1
V gene: TRBV7-8
CDR3 length: 14
J gene: TRBJ1-5
CDR3 protein: CASSLDRGNQPQHF
CDR3 DNA: TGTGCCAGCAGCTTAGACAGGGGTAATCAGCCCCAGCATTTT

clone size: many
D gene: -
V gene: TRBV19
CDR3 length: 14
J gene: TRBJ2-7
CDR3 protein: CASSIRGPSYEQYF
CDR3 DNA: TGTGCCAGTAGTATCCGCGGGCCCTCCTACGAGCAGTACTTC

clone size: many
D gene: -
V gene: TRBV14
CDR3 length: 15
J gene: TRBJ1-6
CDR3 protein: CASSQDFPYNSPLHF
CDR3 DNA: TGTGCCAGCAGCCAAGATTTCCCGTATAATTCACCCCTCCACTTT

clone size: many
D gene: -
V gene: TRBV4-1
CDR3 length: 12
J gene: TRBJ1-1
CDR3 protein: CASSQAQTEAFF
CDR3 DNA: TGCGCCAGCAGCCAAGCACAGACAGAAGCTTTCTTT

clone size: -
D gene: -
V gene: TRBV3-1
CDR3 length: 15
J gene: TRBJ1-2
CDR3 protein: CASSQESGVLVGYTF
CDR3 DNA: TGTGCCAGCAGCCAAGAGTCAGGGGTTCTCGTCGGCTACACCTTC

clone size: many
D gene: TRBD1
V gene: TRBV15
CDR3 length: 17
J gene: TRBJ1-6
CDR3 protein: CATSMVPGGDSGSPLHF
CDR3 DNA: TGTGCCACCAGCATGGTCCCAGGGGGCGATTCTGGTTCACCCCTCCACTTT

clone size: many
D gene: TRBD1
V gene: TRBV5-5
CDR3 length: 17
J gene: TRBJ1-5
CDR3 protein: CASSPGLGQEQNQPQHF
CDR3 DNA: TGTGCCAGCAGCCCTGGACTGGGACAGGAGCAGAATCAGCCCCAGCATTTT

clone size: many
D gene: -
V gene: TRBV6-6
CDR3 length: 13
J gene: TRBJ2-7
CDR3 protein: CASSYSNAGEQYF
CDR3 DNA: TGTGCCAGCAGTTACTCAAACGCGGGGGAGCAGTACTTC

clone size: -
D gene: TRBD2
V gene: TRBV7-2
CDR3 length: 16
J gene: TRBJ2-7
CDR3 protein: CASSQALAGLSYEQYF
CDR3 DNA: TGTGCCAGCAGCCAAGCGCTAGCGGGACTTTCCTACGAGCAGTACTTC

clone size: -
D gene: -
V gene: TRBV10-3
CDR3 length: 14
J gene: TRBJ2-5
CDR3 protein: CAINRDLGAGTQYF
CDR3 DNA: TGTGCCATCAATCGGGACTTGGGGGCTGGGACCCAGTACTTC

clone size: many
D gene: -
V gene: TRBV9
CDR3 length: 13
J gene: TRBJ2-2
CDR3 protein: CASSGRGTGELFF
CDR3 DNA: TGTGCCAGCAGTGGGCGGGGAACCGGGGAGCTGTTTTTT

clone size: few
D gene: -
V gene: TRBV6-6
CDR3 length: 17
J gene: TRBJ2-7
CDR3 protein: CASSYSAQFDRRYEQYF
CDR3 DNA: TGTGCCAGCAGTTACTCAGCTCAGTTCGACAGAAGATACGAGCAGTACTTC

clone size: many
D gene: -
V gene: TRBV5-1
CDR3 length: 15
J gene: TRBJ2-7
CDR3 protein: CASSLTPGTPYEQYF
CDR3 DNA: TGCGCCAGCAGCTTGACGCCAGGGACCCCCTACGAGCAGTACTTC

clone size: many
D gene: TRBD1
V gene: TRBV5-1
CDR3 length: 13
J gene: TRBJ1-2
CDR3 protein: CASSFDRDGGYTF
CDR3 DNA: TGCGCCAGCAGCTTCGACAGGGATGGAGGCTACACCTTC